This T cell receptor (beta chain) is drawn from a study of CD8 T cells in ankylosing spondylitis. Points from the study as a whole: Disease-linked clones reportedly concentrated significantly in matched ankylosing spondylitis synovial fluid. There was a TCR beta motif, made of several highly homologous variants, that appeared characteristic of ankylosing spondylitis blood.

J lost 5 bases, V lost 1 base, and 11 bases had no gene match. The CDR3 loop spans 16 amino acids. Germline lookup yields CDR1 SGHRS and CDR2 YFSETQ. As regards this clonotype: The antigen remains unidentified.

TCRdb called the 5' RACE reads again in MiXCR, with one record for every CDR3 protein. Of about 200,000 distinct CDR3 sequences in the sample, around 13% were seen once. This sequence originates from a male donor with ankylosing spondylitis or in good health (not recorded which). The sequencing sample was made of blood, either unsorted or a sorted T cell fraction (not recorded which). The chain carries TRBV5-1 and TRBJ2-7, with 8 bases matching TRBD2. CDR3 sequence reads: CASSLPTGGPEDEQYF. CDR3 sequence (DNA): TGCGCCAGCAGCTTGCCAACGGGGGGGCCGGAGGACGAGCAGTACTTC.